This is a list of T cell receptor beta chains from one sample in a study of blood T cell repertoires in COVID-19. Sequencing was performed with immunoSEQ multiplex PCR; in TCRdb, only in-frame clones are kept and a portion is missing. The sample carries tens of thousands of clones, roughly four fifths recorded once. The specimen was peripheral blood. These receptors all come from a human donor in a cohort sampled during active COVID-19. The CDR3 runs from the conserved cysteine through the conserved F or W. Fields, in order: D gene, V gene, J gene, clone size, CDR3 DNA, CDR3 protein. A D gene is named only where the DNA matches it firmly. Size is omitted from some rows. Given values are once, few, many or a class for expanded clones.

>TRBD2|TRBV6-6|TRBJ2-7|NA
TGTGCCAGCAGTCTAACTAGCGGATCCTACGAGCAGTACTTC
CASSLTSGSYEQYF
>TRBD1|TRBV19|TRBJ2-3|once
TGTGCCAGTAGGACGACAGGGCCAGATACGCAGTATTTT
CASRTTGPDTQYF
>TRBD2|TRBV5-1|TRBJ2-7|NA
TGCGCCAGCAGCTTGGGAGGCGGGGGTATCTACGAGCAGTACTTC
CASSLGGGGIYEQYF
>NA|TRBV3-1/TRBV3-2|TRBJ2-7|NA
TGTGCCAGCAGCCAGTCAGGCTACGAGCAGTACTTC
CASSQSGYEQYF
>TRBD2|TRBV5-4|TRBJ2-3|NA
TGTGCCAGCAGCTTGCGCCGGGGGGGGTACACAGATACGCAGTATTTT
CASSLRRGGYTDTQYF
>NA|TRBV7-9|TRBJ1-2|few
TGTGCCAGCAGCTTAGTATCAGGGACTAACTATGGCTACACCTTC
CASSLVSGTNYGYTF
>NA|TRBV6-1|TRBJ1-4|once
TGTGCCAGCAGTGAAATGGCAGGGGAGATGGAAAAACTGTTTTTT
CASSEMAGEMEKLFF
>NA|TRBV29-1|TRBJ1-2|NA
TGCAGCGTTGATGCAGGGCTGAGACACTATGGCTACACCTTC
CSVDAGLRHYGYTF
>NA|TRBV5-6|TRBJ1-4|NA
TGTGCCAGCAGCTTCCTGGACAGAGACCATGAAAAACTGTTTTTT
CASSFLDRDHEKLFF
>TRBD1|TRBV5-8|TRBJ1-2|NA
TGTGCCAGCAGCCCCGACAGGGCGGGGGGCGTCTATGGCTACACCTTC
CASSPDRAGGVYGYTF
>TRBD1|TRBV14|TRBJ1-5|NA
TGTGCCAGCAGCCAAGGACAGGGTTACAATCAGCCCCAGCATTTT
CASSQGQGYNQPQHF
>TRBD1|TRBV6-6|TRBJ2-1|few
TGTGCCAGCAGTTACCCGGGACAGAACAATGAGCAGTTCTTC
CASSYPGQNNEQFF
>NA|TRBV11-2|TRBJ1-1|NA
TGTGCCAGCAGCCAGGCCCAGGGGATGGCTGAAGCTTTCTTT
CASSQAQGMAEAFF
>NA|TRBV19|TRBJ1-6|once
TGTGCCACCAGCGTGGGGCAGCTTAATTCACCCCTCCACTTT
CATSVGQLNSPLHF
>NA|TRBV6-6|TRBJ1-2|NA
TGTGCCGCGAGGGCCGGGAGTGGGGGCTACACCTTC
CAARAGSGGYTF
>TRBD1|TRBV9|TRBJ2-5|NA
TGTGCCAGCAGCAAGACAGGGCGGGAGACCCAGTACTTC
CASSKTGRETQYF
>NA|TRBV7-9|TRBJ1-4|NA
TGTGCCAGCAGCCTCTTGACTGCAACTAATGAAAAACTGTTTTTT
CASSLLTATNEKLFF
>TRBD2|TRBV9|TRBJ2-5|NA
TGTGCCAGCAGCGTTAGAGGGGGCGCGACTAGCGGGGGAGAGACCCAGTACTTC
CASSVRGGATSGGETQYF
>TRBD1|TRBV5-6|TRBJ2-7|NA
TGTGCCAGCAGCCTACAGGGGCGGGCCTACGAGCAGTACTTC
CASSLQGRAYEQYF
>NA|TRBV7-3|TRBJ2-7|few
TGTGCCAGCAGTTCCGGGACAAGTAACGAGCAGTACTTC
CASSSGTSNEQYF
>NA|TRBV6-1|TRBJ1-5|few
TGTGCCAGCAGTGAAAACAGGGCTTCCAATCAGCCCCAGCATTTT
CASSENRASNQPQHF
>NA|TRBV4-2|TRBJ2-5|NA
TGTGCCAGCAGCGCCCGAGGGGATTCGGAGGGTCCCCAGTACTTC
CASSARGDSEGPQYF
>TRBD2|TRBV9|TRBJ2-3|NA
TGTGCCAGCAGCGTTTTTAGCGGGGGCACAGATACGCAGTATTTT
CASSVFSGGTDTQYF
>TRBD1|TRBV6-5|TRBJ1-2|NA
TGTGCCAGCAGCTCGCCTACAGGGGGCGCGGATGGCTACACCTTC
CASSSPTGGADGYTF
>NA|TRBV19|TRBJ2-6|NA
TGTGCCAGTAGTATAACAGGGCTCTCTGGGGCCAACGTCCTGACTTTC
CASSITGLSGANVLTF
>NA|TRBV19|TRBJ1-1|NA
TGTGCCACTCAGACACCGAACACTGAAGCTTTCTTT
CATQTPNTEAFF
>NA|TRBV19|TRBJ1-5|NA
TGTGCCAGTAGTATAGGGACTCGGACGGCCCGGACGTTGATTCAACCCCAGCATTTT
CASSIGTRTARTLIQPQHF
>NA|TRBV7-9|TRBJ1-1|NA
TGTGCCAGCAGCTTATATGGGGAGGGTCAGGCTGAAGCTTTCTTT
CASSLYGEGQAEAFF
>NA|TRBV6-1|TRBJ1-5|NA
TGTGCCAGCAGTGAAGCGCTTTGGGGGCATAGCAATCAGCCCCAGCATTTT
CASSEALWGHSNQPQHF
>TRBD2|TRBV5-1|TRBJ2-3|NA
TGCGCCACGACGAGCGGGGAGGGCCACGTAGATACGCAGTATTTT
CATTSGEGHVDTQYF
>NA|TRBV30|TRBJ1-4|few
TGTGCCTGGAGTGCGTGGGGGCTAAATGAAAAACTGTTTTTT
CAWSAWGLNEKLFF
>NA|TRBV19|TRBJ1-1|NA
TGTGCCAGTAGTATGCCCATGAGGGCTTACACTGAAGCTTTCTTT
CASSMPMRAYTEAFF
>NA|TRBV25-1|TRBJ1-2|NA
TGTGCCAGCAGCGGGAGGGGAGGGAGCCATGGCTACACCTTC
CASSGRGGSHGYTF
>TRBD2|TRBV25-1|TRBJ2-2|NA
TGTGCCAAATGGACTAGCGGGGGGCAGAACACCGGGGAGCTGTTTTTT
CAKWTSGGQNTGELFF
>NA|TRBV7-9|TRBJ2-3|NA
TGTGCCAGCAGCTTAGGAGCGGCTTACACAGATACGCAGTATTTT
CASSLGAAYTDTQYF
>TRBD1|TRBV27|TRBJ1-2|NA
TGTGCCAGCAGTTTTGGAGACAGGGTTGGCTACACCTTC
CASSFGDRVGYTF
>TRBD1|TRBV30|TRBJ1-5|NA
TGTGCCTGGAGTGGGGGCCTACAGGGGGCGGGTCAGCCCCAGCATTTT
CAWSGGLQGAGQPQHF
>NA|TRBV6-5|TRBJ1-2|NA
TGTGCCAGCAGCTTCGGACAGTCGGATGGCTACACCTTC
CASSFGQSDGYTF